Listed below are T cell receptor beta chains from one sample, sequenced in a study of post-analysis software for immune sequencing data. MiXCR, applied by TCRdb to the PCR reads, yields one record per CDR3 protein. This table holds about 540,000 distinct CDR3 sequences, 34% found once. Sequencing was carried out using blood. Source of these receptors: a girl under 18 with multiple sclerosis. The CDR3 runs from the conserved cysteine through the conserved F or W. A D gene is named only where the DNA matches it firmly. Some rows mark clone size as missing; the rest say once, few, many or name a class of expanded clone.

TRBJ1-1,-,-,18,TRBV5-1,CASSWGLAGYDMNTEAFF,TGCGCCAGCAGCTGGGGTCTAGCGGGGTACGATATGAACACTGAAGCTTTCTTT
TRBJ2-5,-,-,14,TRBV11-2,CVSSLVGRQETQYF,TGTGTCAGCAGCTTAGTGGGCAGGCAAGAGACCCAGTACTTC
TRBJ1-2,-,-,13,TRBV11-2,CACSYTGNYGYTF,TGTGCCTGCAGCTATACAGGGAACTATGGCTACACCTTC
TRBJ2-7,-,-,12,TRBV6-1,CASRDYYYEQYF,TGTGCCAGCAGGGACTATTACTACGAGCAGTACTTC
TRBJ2-7,-,-,12,TRBV12-3/TRBV12-4,CASSLERHEQYF,TGTGCCAGCAGTTTAGAGCGCCACGAGCAGTACTTC
TRBJ2-5,TRBD2,-,16,TRBV7-3,CASRLAAARGPETQYF,TGTGCCAGCAGGCTAGCGGCAGCGAGGGGCCCAGAGACCCAGTACTTC
TRBJ2-7,-,-,18,TRBV4-1,CASSQAGSGPPRDYEQYF,TGCGCCAGCAGCCAAGCGGGTTCGGGACCGCCCCGGGATTACGAGCAGTACTTC
TRBJ1-1,-,once,13,TRBV7-2,CASSLARLTEAFF,TGTGCCAGCAGCTTAGCAAGGTTGACTGAAGCTTTCTTT
TRBJ2-1,-,-,14,TRBV24-1,CATSDLQLAGEQFF,TGTGCCACCAGTGATTTGCAGCTAGCAGGTGAGCAGTTCTTC
TRBJ2-1,-,many,12,TRBV7-2,CASSFTGELQFF,TGTGCCAGCAGCTTTACGGGGGAACTACAGTTCTTC
TRBJ2-7,-,-,12,TRBV4-2,CASSQDPYEQYF,TGTGCCAGCAGCCAAGATCCCTACGAGCAGTACTTC
TRBJ1-4,TRBD1,-,14,TRBV5-6,CASSFDRVEEKLFF,TGTGCCAGCAGCTTCGACAGGGTGGAGGAAAAACTGTTTTTT
TRBJ2-1,-,-,12,TRBV5-1,CASSLRYSEQFF,TGCGCCAGCAGCTTGAGGTACAGTGAGCAGTTCTTC
TRBJ1-1,-,few,15,TRBV6-5,CASSDAGQGNTEAFF,TGTGCCAGCAGCGACGCCGGGCAGGGGAACACTGAAGCTTTCTTT
TRBJ1-6,-,few,14,TRBV20-1,CSAVDPRDNSPLHF,TGCAGTGCTGTGGACCCACGGGATAATTCACCCCTCCACTTT
TRBJ2-3,TRBD1,once,21,TRBV15,CATRPKCWDRGRPLVTDTQYF,TGTGCCACCAGGCCAAAGTGTTGGGACAGGGGCCGGCCTTTAGTAACAGATACGCAGTATTTT
TRBJ2-1,-,few,16,TRBV5-1,CASSLAGSYQTHREFF,TGCGCCAGCAGCTTGGCCGGCTCCTACCAGACCCACAGGGAGTTCTTC
TRBJ2-3,TRBD1,few,15,TRBV7-9,CASSRATGGRDTQYF,TGTGCCAGCAGCCGAGCGACAGGGGGTAGAGATACGCAGTATTTT
TRBJ1-1,-,-,11,TRBV5-1,CASNAGWEAFF,TGCGCCAGCAACGCGGGCTGGGAAGCTTTCTTT
TRBJ1-2,-,-,13,TRBV12-3/TRBV12-4,CASSRGRAYGYTF,TGTGCCAGCAGCCGCGGACGGGCGTATGGCTACACCTTC
TRBJ2-5,TRBD2,-,15,TRBV5-1,CASSFSGGADETQYF,TGCGCCAGCAGCTTCAGCGGGGGGGCCGATGAGACCCAGTACTTC
TRBJ2-5,-,once,12,TRBV30,CAWSKRGETQYF,TGTGCCTGGAGTAAGAGGGGAGAGACCCAGTACTTC
TRBJ1-1,TRBD1,-,16,TRBV20-1,CSARVDEGQGNTEAFF,TGCAGTGCTAGAGTTGATGAGGGACAGGGGAACACTGAAGCTTTCTTT
TRBJ2-3,-,few,15,TRBV24-1,CATSDLTGGQDTQYF,TGTGCCACCAGTGATTTGACCGGGGGGCAAGATACGCAGTATTTT
TRBJ2-5,TRBD2,few,15,TRBV10-3,CAISGIAGSQETQYF,TGTGCCATCAGTGGGATAGCGGGTAGCCAAGAGACCCAGTACTTC
TRBJ1-1,-,-,15,TRBV5-1,CASSLAARTNTEAFF,TGCGCCAGCAGCTTGGCCGCCAGGACGAACACTGAAGCTTTCTTT
TRBJ1-1,TRBD1,-,12,TRBV25-1,CASTGTVTEAFF,TGTGCCAGCACTGGGACAGTTACTGAAGCTTTCTTT
TRBJ2-7,-,many,15,TRBV4-1,CASSQDPEGPYEQYF,TGCGCCAGCAGCCAAGATCCTGAGGGACCCTACGAGCAGTACTTC
TRBJ1-2,-,-,13,TRBV4-2,CASSQDREGFRTF,TGTGCCAGCAGCCAAGATAGGGAGGGGTTTCGCACCTTC
TRBJ2-6,-,-,14,TRBV4-1,CASSQASGANVLTF,TGCGCCAGCAGCCAAGCATCTGGGGCCAACGTCCTGACTTTC
TRBJ2-3,-,-,12,TRBV25-1,CATEDYIDTQYF,TGTGCCACGGAGGACTATATAGATACGCAGTATTTT
TRBJ1-5,-,-,16,TRBV12-3/TRBV12-4,CASSRTGRGDGQPQHF,TGTGCCAGCAGTCGTACCGGCAGGGGAGACGGTCAGCCCCAGCATTTT
TRBJ2-3,TRBD1,-,13,TRBV29-1,CSVRGQGEDTQYF,TGCAGCGTCAGGGGGCAGGGGGAAGATACGCAGTATTTT
TRBJ1-1,-,many,12,TRBV7-2,CASSLGIEEAFF,TGTGCCAGCAGCTTAGGGATCGAGGAAGCTTTCTTT
TRBJ2-3,TRBD1,few,14,TRBV7-8,CASSLQGAEDTQYF,TGTGCCAGCAGCTTACAGGGGGCAGAGGATACGCAGTATTTT
TRBJ2-3,-,-,15,TRBV5-6,CASSSPDSRTDTQYF,TGTGCCAGCAGCTCACCGGACTCCCGCACAGATACGCAGTATTTT
TRBJ1-5,TRBD1,-,16,TRBV24-1,CATSDRKTGSYQPQHF,TGTGCCACCAGTGACCGGAAGACAGGGTCATATCAGCCCCAGCATTTT
TRBJ2-5,TRBD2,-,19,TRBV2,CASRPFGTSGGVLAETQYF,TGTGCCAGCAGACCATTCGGGACTAGCGGGGGGGTTCTCGCAGAGACCCAGTACTTC
TRBJ2-3,TRBD2,-,15,TRBV12-3/TRBV12-4,CASVQSGGAADTQYF,TGTGCCAGCGTCCAAAGCGGGGGGGCTGCAGATACGCAGTATTTT
TRBJ2-3,-,few,13,TRBV28,CASSLPRADTQYF,TGTGCCAGCAGTTTACCCCGAGCAGATACGCAGTATTTT
TRBJ2-1,-,few,12,TRBV11-2,CASSLDDKAQFF,TGTGCCAGCAGCTTAGATGATAAAGCGCAGTTCTTC
TRBJ2-1,TRBD2,-,16,TRBV6-5,CASSYLGGGAFSEQFF,TGTGCCAGCAGTTACTTGGGCGGGGGGGCCTTCAGTGAGCAGTTCTTC
TRBJ2-7,TRBD1,once,14,TRBV7-8,CASTYGQGAYEQYF,TGTGCCAGCACCTACGGACAGGGCGCCTACGAGCAGTACTTC
TRBJ2-5,-,few,13,TRBV6-1,CASRGVGRETQYF,TGTGCCAGCAGAGGGGTGGGACGAGAGACCCAGTACTTC
TRBJ1-1,-,few,13,TRBV18,CASSSGQDTEAFF,TGTGCCAGCTCAAGTGGACAAGACACTGAAGCTTTCTTT
TRBJ2-7,-,-,10,TRBV29-1,CSVEDHEQYF,TGCAGCGTTGAAGATCACGAGCAGTACTTC
TRBJ1-1,-,few,15,TRBV7-9,CASSFSPGRNTEAFF,TGTGCCAGCAGCTTTAGTCCGGGCCGGAACACTGAAGCTTTCTTT
TRBJ2-7,-,-,13,TRBV20-1,CSAKLAGAYEQYF,TGCAGTGCTAAGTTAGCAGGGGCCTACGAGCAGTACTTC
TRBJ1-2,TRBD1,-,19,TRBV4-1,CASSQATGTGLNPSYGYTF,TGCGCCAGCAGCCAGGCCACCGGGACAGGGCTTAACCCCTCATATGGCTACACCTTC
TRBJ2-3,-,few,18,TRBV5-1,CASSLGPARALSTDTQYF,TGCGCCAGCAGCTTGGGGCCTGCGAGGGCCCTTAGCACAGATACGCAGTATTTT
TRBJ2-3,-,few,12,TRBV12-3/TRBV12-4,CASSWTDDTQYF,TGTGCCAGCAGTTGGACAGACGATACGCAGTATTTT
TRBJ2-5,-,-,15,TRBV3-1,CASSQAMGKGETQYF,TGTGCCAGCAGCCAAGCGATGGGGAAGGGAGAGACCCAGTACTTC
TRBJ1-5,TRBD1,-,16,TRBV5-1,CASSLEGTDSNQPQHF,TGCGCCAGCAGCTTGGAAGGGACAGATAGCAATCAGCCCCAGCATTTT